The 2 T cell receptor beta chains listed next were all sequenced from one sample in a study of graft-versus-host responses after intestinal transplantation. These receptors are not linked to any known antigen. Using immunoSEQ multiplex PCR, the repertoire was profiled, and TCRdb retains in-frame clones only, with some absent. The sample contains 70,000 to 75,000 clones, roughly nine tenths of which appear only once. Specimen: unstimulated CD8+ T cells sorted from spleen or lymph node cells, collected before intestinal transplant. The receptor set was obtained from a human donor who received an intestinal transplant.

The CDR3: CASFRRTSSYNEQFF. In DNA, the CDR3 is TGTGCCAGCTTCCGGCGGACTAGCTCCTACAATGAGCAGTTCTTC. The rearrangement uses TRBV7-2 and TRBJ2-1; 7 bases align to TRBD2. The ends lost 8 bases at V and 0 bases at J; junction bases unmatched: 7. The V gene's germline CDR1 is SGHTA and CDR2 FQGNSA. The CDR3 extends over 15 amino acids.

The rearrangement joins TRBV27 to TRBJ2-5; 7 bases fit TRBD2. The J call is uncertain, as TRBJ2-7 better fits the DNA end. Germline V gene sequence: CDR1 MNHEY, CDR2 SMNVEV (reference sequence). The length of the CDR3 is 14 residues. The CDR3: CASSFGGNSYEQYF. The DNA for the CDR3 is TGTGCCAGCAGTTTCGGGGGGAACTCCTACGAGCAGTACTTC.